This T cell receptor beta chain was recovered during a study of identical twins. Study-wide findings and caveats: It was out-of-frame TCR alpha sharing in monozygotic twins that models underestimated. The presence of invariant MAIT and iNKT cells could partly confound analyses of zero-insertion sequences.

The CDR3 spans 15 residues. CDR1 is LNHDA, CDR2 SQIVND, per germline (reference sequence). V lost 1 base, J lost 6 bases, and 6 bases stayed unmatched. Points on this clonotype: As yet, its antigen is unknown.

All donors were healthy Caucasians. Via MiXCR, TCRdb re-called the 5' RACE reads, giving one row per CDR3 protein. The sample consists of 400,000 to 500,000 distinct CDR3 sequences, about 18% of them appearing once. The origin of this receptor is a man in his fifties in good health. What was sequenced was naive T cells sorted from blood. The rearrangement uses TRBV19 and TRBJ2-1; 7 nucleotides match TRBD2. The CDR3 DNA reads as TGTGCCAGTAGTATAGCTCGGCTAGCGGTCAATGAGCAGTTCTTC. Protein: CASSIARLAVNEQFF.